This T cell receptor beta chain originates from a study of shared clonotypes between healthy human individuals. Over several immunoSEQ plates, each subset's genomic DNA was distributed in even portions. Replicate PCRs for unsorted PBMC used around 270 ng DNA (approximately 30,000 T cell genomes). The data were produced by immunoSEQ multiplex PCR, yet TCRdb's version contains in-frame clones alone and is incomplete. The table has around 450,000 clones, 70% to 80% seen once; the top ten hold approximately 13%. The CDR3 has 14 amino acids. Germline V lookup: CDR1 SGHNT, CDR2 YYREEE (reference sequence). V dropped 0 bases and J dropped 5 bases, with 8 bases sitting between them.

Material for sequencing was PBMCs. The clonotype originates from a woman in her thirties or forties in good health. Some clones in this sample may be carry-over from other donors' samples. This rearrangement joins TRBV5-4 to TRBJ1-4; no definite D call. Here the CDR3 reads CASSLAGRNEKLFF. DNA for the CDR3: TGTGCCAGCAGCTTGGCGGGCCGGAATGAAAAACTGTTTTTT. The variable domain in full, with the rest retrieved from reference TRBV5-4 and TRBJ1-4, is ETGVTQSPTHLIKTRGQQVTLRCSSQSGHNTVSWYQQALGQGPQFIFQYYREEENGRGNFPPRFSGLQFPNYSSELNVNALELDDSALYLCASSLAGRNEKLFFGSGTQLSVL.